Presented here are 15 T cell receptor beta chains from one specimen sequenced in a study of identical twins. TCRdb ran MiXCR on the 5' RACE reads and lists one entry per CDR3 protein. The table includes about 570,000 distinct CDR3 sequences, more than 9% detected once. These same data were also listed under a study on yellow fever vaccine responses in identical twins.

The sample consisted of PBMCs. The receptor source for this set is a woman between 18 and 30 years old in good health.

In its sample, this clonotype was seen a few times. The chain combines TRBV5-1 with TRBJ2-1; D not resolved. Between the trimmed V and J ends, which lost 7 bases and 0 bases, there was a span of 14 bases. The CDR3 loop spans 15 amino acids. Germline V gene lookup returns CDR1 SGHRS and CDR2 YFSETQ. CDR3 DNA: TGCGCCAGCGCCTCCGGGTCCCCCTCCTACAATGAGCAGTTCTTC. It codes for CASASGSPSYNEQFF.

This clonotype was observed at least ten times. V gene TRBV5-1 combines with J gene TRBJ2-2; possible D gene TRBD2, 6 bases. Germline V gene sequence: CDR1 SGHRS, CDR2 YFSETQ. V dropped 4 bases and J dropped 0 bases, with 10 bases sitting between them. The CDR3 loop spans 15 amino acids. The CDR3 loop is CASSPAGPNTGELFF. The CDR3 bases are TGCGCCAGCAGCCCGGCGGGACCGAACACCGGGGAGCTGTTTTTT.

This rearrangement joins TRBV3-1 to TRBJ2-7, with 8 positions matching TRBD2. After removal of 1 base from V and 4 bases from J, the junction contained 3 bases not matched to a gene. The CDR3 is made up of 14 amino acids. Germline CDR1 and CDR2: LGHDT and YNNKEL (reference sequence). As DNA, the CDR3 is TGTGCCAGCAGCCAAGCCGGGGGGGGATACGAGCAGTACTTC. Translated: CASSQAGGGYEQYF.

The table lists this clonotype with a few counts. The chain has TRBV12-3 or TRBV12-4 and TRBJ2-1; 7 bases line up with TRBD2. Trimming took 8 bases from V and 0 from J; bases not matched to a gene: 7. The CDR3 is 15 residues long. This chain's CDR3 is CASRLVAGSYNEQFF. The CDR3 bases are TGTGCCAGCCGTCTTGTAGCGGGCTCCTACAATGAGCAGTTCTTC.

The J gene is TRBJ2-7, the V gene TRBV5-4, with D maybe TRBD1 (6 bases). Trimming left V 5 bases short and J 2 bases short, with 17 bases between. This CDR3 contains 15 residues. Germline V gene lookup returns CDR1 SGHNT and CDR2 YYREEE (reference sequence). CDR3 DNA sequence: TGTGCCAGCAGATTCGGGACATCCGAAGCCTACGAGCAGTACTTC. Translated, it gives CASRFGTSEAYEQYF. The full variable domain, with the rest looked up from reference TRBV5-4 and TRBJ2-7, is ETGVTQSPTHLIKTRGQQVTLRCSSQSGHNTVSWYQQALGQGPQFIFQYYREEENGRGNFPPRFSGLQFPNYSSELNVNALELDDSALYLCASRFGTSEAYEQYFGPGTRLTVT.

This clonotype turned up a few times. The chain carries TRBV11-2 and TRBJ1-6; TRBD1 matches 9 bases. V dropped 0 bases and J dropped 9; count of bases not matched to a gene: 3. Germline lookup yields CDR1 SGHAT and CDR2 FQNNGV. CDR3 length equals 15 residues. DNA of the CDR3: TGTGCCAGCAGCTTAGAGACAGGGGGTGGTTCACCCCTCCACTTT. This codes for CASSLETGGGSPLHF.

This clonotype showed up many times. This chain joins TRBV6-1 and TRBJ2-7; 12 nucleotides agree with TRBD2. The CDR3 extends over 15 amino acids. The germline V gene has CDR1 MNHNS and CDR2 SASEGT. The trim removed 6 bases at V and 3 bases at J, leaving 6 bases unmatched. CDR3 nucleotides: TGTGCCAGCAGGCGAGCGGGACTAGCGGGCTACGAGCAGTACTTC. It translates to CASRRAGLAGYEQYF.

The rearrangement joins TRBV20-1 to TRBJ2-7; 9 bases match TRBD1. Per the germline V gene, CDR1 is DFQATT and CDR2 is SNEGSKA (reference sequence). Unmatched junction bases numbered 4, after V lost 4 bases and J lost 6 bases. The CDR3 consists of 12 residues. In nucleotides, the CDR3 is TGCAGTGCTACCGGGACAGGGCGCGAGCAGTACTTC. Its translation: CSATGTGREQYF.

This clonotype was recorded a few times. The chain uses TRBV5-1 and TRBJ2-7, with a possible D match to TRBD1 (6 bases). CDR1 SGHRS and CDR2 YFSETQ come from the germline V gene. V was clipped by 0 bases and J by 2 bases, with 18 bases between them. The CDR3 is 17 residues long. CDR3 nucleotide sequence: TGCGCCAGCAGCTTGGAGGGGACAAATATGCCAACCTACGAGCAGTACTTC. It encodes CASSLEGTNMPTYEQYF.

This clonotype was counted at least ten times. The J gene is TRBJ1-1, the V gene TRBV3-1; D is unclear. The germline V gene has CDR1 LGHDT and CDR2 YNNKEL (reference sequence). V lost 0 bases and J lost 9, with 8 bases in between. This CDR3 has 12 amino acids. CDR3 nucleotide sequence: TGTGCCAGCAGCCAAGATTTAAGGAAAGCTTTCTTT. It is translated as CASSQDLRKAFF.

This clonotype was counted many times. The chain joins TRBV12-3 or TRBV12-4 to TRBJ2-7; D not certain. V lost 6 bases, J lost 2 bases, and 8 bases lay in between. The CDR3 runs to 12 residues. The CDR3 loop reads CASSQITYEQYF. CDR3 nucleotide sequence: TGTGCCAGCAGCCAAATTACCTACGAGCAGTACTTC.

V and J are TRBV12-3 or TRBV12-4 and TRBJ2-3; no clear D gene. The CDR3 extends over 15 amino acids. The germline V and J ends were trimmed by 1 base and 2 bases, with 10 bases remaining between them. CDR3 coding DNA: TGTGCCAGCAGTTTAGGTTGGTTAGACACAGATACGCAGTATTTT. Translation gives CASSLGWLDTDTQYF.

The chain uses TRBV19 and TRBJ2-1; 7 bases fit TRBD2. The CDR3 sequence is 14 residues long. V lost 3 bases and J lost 6; bases outside the gene matches: 5. Germline loops: CDR1 LNHDA, CDR2 SQIVND (reference sequence). The CDR3 DNA is TGTGCCAGTAGTATGGGTGGGGGGGTCAATGAGCAGTTCTTC. Translating gives CASSMGGGVNEQFF. The variable domain in full, with the rest retrieved from reference TRBV19 and TRBJ2-1, is DGGITQSPKYLFRKEGQNVTLSCEQNLNHDAMYWYRQDPGQGLRLIYYSQIVNDFQKGDIAEGYSVSREKKESFPLTVTSAQKNPTAFYLCASSMGGGVNEQFFGPGTRLTVL.

There are many counts of this clonotype. V gene TRBV6-2 or TRBV6-3 combines with J gene TRBJ2-1; D ambiguous. This CDR3 spans 13 amino acids. The germline V and J ends were trimmed by 8 bases and 5 bases, with 13 bases remaining between them. CDR1 and CDR2 (germline): MNHEY, SVGEGT. The CDR3 protein is CASLPRGHNEQFF. CDR3 coding DNA: TGTGCCAGCCTCCCCCGTGGTCACAATGAGCAGTTCTTC.

CDR3 nucleotides: TGTGCCAGCAGCACGGGTGGGAAGGCTGAAGCTTTCTTT. It is translated as CASSTGGKAEAFF. The chain employs TRBV7-3 and TRBJ1-1; D gene uncertain. This CDR3 region has 13 residues. From germline, CDR1 is SGHTA and CDR2 FQGTGA. V lost 5 bases, J lost 6 bases, and 13 bases lay in between.